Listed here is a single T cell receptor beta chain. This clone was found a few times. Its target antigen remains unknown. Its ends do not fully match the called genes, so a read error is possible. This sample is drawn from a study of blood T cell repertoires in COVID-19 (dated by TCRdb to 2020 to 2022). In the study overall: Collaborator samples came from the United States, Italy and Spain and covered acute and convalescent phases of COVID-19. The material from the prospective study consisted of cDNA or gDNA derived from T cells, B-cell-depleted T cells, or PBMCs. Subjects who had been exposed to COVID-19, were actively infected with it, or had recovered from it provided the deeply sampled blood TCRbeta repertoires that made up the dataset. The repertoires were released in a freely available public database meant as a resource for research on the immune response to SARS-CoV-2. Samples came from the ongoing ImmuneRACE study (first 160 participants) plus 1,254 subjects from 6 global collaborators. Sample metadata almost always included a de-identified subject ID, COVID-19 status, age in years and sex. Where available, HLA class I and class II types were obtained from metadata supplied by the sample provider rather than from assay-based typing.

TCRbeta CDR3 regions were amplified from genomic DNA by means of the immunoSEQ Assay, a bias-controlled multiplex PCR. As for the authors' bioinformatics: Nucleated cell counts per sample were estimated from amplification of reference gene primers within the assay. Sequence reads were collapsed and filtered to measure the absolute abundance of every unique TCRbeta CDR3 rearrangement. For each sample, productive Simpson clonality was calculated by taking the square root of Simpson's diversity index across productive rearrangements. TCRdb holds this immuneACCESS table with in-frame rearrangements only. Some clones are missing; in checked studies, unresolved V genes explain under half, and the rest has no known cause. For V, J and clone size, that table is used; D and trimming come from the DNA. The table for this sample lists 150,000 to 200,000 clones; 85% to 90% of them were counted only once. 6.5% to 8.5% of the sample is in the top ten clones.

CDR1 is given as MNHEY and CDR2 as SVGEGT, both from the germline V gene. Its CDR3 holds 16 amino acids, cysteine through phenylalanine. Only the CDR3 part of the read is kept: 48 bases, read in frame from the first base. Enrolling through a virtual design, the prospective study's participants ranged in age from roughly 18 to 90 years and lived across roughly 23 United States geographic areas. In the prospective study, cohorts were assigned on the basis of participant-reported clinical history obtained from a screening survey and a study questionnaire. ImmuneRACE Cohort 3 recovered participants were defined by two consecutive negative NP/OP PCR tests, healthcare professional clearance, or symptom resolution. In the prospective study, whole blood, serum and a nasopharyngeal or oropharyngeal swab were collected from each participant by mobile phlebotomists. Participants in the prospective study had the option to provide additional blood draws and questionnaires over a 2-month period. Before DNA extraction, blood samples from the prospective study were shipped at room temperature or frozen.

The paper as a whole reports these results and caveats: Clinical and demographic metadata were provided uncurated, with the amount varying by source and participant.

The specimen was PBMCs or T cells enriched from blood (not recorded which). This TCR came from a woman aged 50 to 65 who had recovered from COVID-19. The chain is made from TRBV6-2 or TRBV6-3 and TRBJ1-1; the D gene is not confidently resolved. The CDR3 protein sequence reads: CASSYSSRAENTEAFF. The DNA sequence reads TGTGCCAGCAGCTACTCTTCGAGGGCGGAAAACACTGAAGCTTTCTTT.